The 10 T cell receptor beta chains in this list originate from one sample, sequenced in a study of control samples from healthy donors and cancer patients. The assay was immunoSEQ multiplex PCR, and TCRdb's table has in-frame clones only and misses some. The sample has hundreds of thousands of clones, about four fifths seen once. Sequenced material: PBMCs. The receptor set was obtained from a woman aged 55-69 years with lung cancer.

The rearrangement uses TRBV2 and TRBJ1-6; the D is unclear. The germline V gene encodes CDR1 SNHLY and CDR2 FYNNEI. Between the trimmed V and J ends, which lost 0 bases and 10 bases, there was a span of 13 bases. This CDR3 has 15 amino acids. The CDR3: CASSEALGRGSPLHF. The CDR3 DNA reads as TGTGCCAGCAGTGAAGCGCTCGGAAGAGGATCACCCCTCCACTTT.

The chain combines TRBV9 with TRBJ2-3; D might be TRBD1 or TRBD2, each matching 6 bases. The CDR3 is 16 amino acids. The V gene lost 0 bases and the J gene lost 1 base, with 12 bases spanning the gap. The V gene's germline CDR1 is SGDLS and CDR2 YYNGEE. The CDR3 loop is CASSVGTGARTDTQYF. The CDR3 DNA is TGTGCCAGCAGCGTAGGGACGGGGGCCCGCACAGATACGCAGTATTTT.

For the CDR3, the DNA is TGCGCCAGCAGCTCCGGGACAGGAGGGTACGAGCAGTACTTC. It yields the protein CASSSGTGGYEQYF. The gene calls are TRBV5-1 and TRBJ2-7; 8 bases align to TRBD1. CDR3 size: 14 residues. Per germline, CDR1 SGHRS and CDR2 YFSETQ. J lost 4 bases, V lost 3 bases, and 6 bases had no gene match. Using reference TRBV5-1 and TRBJ2-7 for the parts outside the CDR3, the full variable domain is KAGVTQTPRYLIKTRGQQVTLSCSPISGHRSVSWYQQTPGQGLQFLFEYFSETQRNKGNFPGRFSGRQFSNSRSEMNVSTLELGDSALYLCASSSGTGGYEQYFGPGTRLTVT.

CDR3 nucleotide sequence: TGTGCCAGCTCACCACTGGAAGGGGGGGGTGAAGCTTTCTTT. Translated, it gives CASSPLEGGGEAFF. The chain has TRBV18 and TRBJ1-1, with D maybe TRBD1 (6 bases). Germline V gives CDR1 KGHSH, CDR2 LQKENI. The germline V and J ends were trimmed by 1 base and 7 bases, with 13 bases remaining between them. This CDR3 is 14 amino acids long.

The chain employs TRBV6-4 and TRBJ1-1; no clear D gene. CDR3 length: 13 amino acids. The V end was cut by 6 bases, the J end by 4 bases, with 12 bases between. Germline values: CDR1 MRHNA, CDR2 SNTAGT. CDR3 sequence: CASSLLWGTEAFF. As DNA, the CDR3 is TGTGCCAGCAGCTTACTATGGGGCACTGAAGCTTTCTTT.

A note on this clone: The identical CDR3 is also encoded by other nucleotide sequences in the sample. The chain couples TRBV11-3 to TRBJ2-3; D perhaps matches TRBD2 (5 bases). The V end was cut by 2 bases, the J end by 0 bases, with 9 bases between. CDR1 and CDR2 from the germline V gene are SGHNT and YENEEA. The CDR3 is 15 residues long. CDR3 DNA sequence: TGTGCCAGCAGCTTACAAGCGGCTAGCACAGATACGCAGTATTTT. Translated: CASSLQAASTDTQYF.

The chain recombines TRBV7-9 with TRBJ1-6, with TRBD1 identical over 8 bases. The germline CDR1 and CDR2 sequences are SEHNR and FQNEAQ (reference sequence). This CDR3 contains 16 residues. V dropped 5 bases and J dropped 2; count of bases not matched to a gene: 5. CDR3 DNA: TGTGCCAGCAGCCGACGGACAGGGCCCTATAATTCACCCCTCCACTTT. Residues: CASSRRTGPYNSPLHF.

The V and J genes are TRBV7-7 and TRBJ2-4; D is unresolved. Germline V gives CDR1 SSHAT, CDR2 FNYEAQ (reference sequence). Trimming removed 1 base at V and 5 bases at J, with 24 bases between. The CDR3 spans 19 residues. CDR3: CASSLGTFRGEDFENIQYF. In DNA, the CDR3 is TGTGCCAGCAGCTTAGGCACCTTTCGTGGGGAAGACTTTGAAAACATTCAGTACTTC.

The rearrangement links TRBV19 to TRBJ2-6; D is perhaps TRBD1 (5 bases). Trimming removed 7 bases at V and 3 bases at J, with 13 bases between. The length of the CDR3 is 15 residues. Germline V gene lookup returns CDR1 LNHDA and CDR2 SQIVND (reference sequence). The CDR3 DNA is TGTGCCAGTAAAGTGGGGCGGTTTGGGGCCAACGTCCTGACTTTC. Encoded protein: CASKVGRFGANVLTF.

CDR3 nucleotide sequence: TGCGCCAGCAGCCTCCTACAGGGGGCATCCTTGGAGACCCAGTACTTC. It translates to CASSLLQGASLETQYF. The chain recombines TRBV5-1 with TRBJ2-5; 9 positions match TRBD1. The CDR3 has 16 residues. Germline CDR1 and CDR2: SGHRS and YFSETQ. Trimming cost V 4 bases and J 5 bases; bases outside gene matches: 12.